What follows are 2 T cell receptor beta chains derived from one specimen sequenced in a study of control samples from healthy donors and cancer patients. TCRdb's table, derived via immunoSEQ multiplex PCR, lists solely in-frame clones and lacks some. The sample holds tens of thousands of clones, about 90% seen once. Sequenced: PBMCs. These receptors were taken from a woman between 45 and 65 years old with head and neck cancer.

CDR3 loop: CASRLQGVPVYEQYF. CDR3 nucleotide sequence: TGTGCCAGCAGGCTCCAGGGGGTTCCGGTCTACGAGCAGTACTTC. This sequence joins TRBV27 and TRBJ2-7, with TRBD1 matching 7 bases. Germline V gene lookup returns CDR1 MNHEY and CDR2 SMNVEV (reference sequence). Trimming cost V 6 bases and J 3 bases; bases outside gene matches: 11. The CDR3 has 15 amino acids.

The J gene is TRBJ2-1, the V gene TRBV3-1 (or the pseudogene TRBV3-2), with 9 positions matching TRBD2. The CDR3 contains 15 residues. The V gene end was trimmed by 2 bases and the J gene end by 4 bases; junction bases not matched to a gene: 3. The germline V gene has CDR1 LGHDT and CDR2 YNNKEL (reference sequence). The CDR3: CASSQSSGVYNEQFF. CDR3 DNA: TGTGCCAGCAGCCAATCTAGCGGGGTTTACAATGAGCAGTTCTTC.